This entry describes one T cell receptor beta chain. Clones were read by immunoSEQ multiplex PCR, and TCRdb kept only the in-frame ones, dropping some. Of some 78,000 clones in the sample, around 86% were seen once. The CDR3 has 14 residues. V lost 4 bases and J lost 2; bases outside the gene matches: 3. In germline, CDR1 is SGHRS, CDR2 YFSETQ. This record belongs to a study of radiotherapy plus CTLA-4 blockade in lung cancer. The sample was peripheral blood, taken from a patient treated with radiotherapy plus ipilimumab. The clonotype comes from a human donor with non-small cell lung cancer who had stable disease on radiotherapy plus ipilimumab. The V call is TRBV5-1, the J call TRBJ2-5; 9 nucleotides match TRBD1. The CDR3 is CASSTGQGQETQYF. CDR3 nucleotides: TGCGCCAGCAGCACGGGACAGGGACAAGAGACCCAGTACTTC.